The 3 T cell receptor beta chains below were found in one sample sequenced in a study of identical twins. Using its own MiXCR run on the 5' RACE reads, TCRdb lists one record per CDR3 protein. This table holds 150,000 or so distinct CDR3 sequences, around 3.5% found once. The sample was memory T cells sorted from blood. The receptors stem from a man aged 18 to 29 in good health.

This clonotype was counted ten times or more. The chain is built from TRBV20-1 and TRBJ2-4, with 10 bases lining up with TRBD1. Germline V lookup: CDR1 DFQATT, CDR2 SNEGSKA (reference sequence). The CDR3 contains 13 residues. With V trimmed by 6 bases and J by 9 bases, 8 bases remained unmatched. The CDR3 sequence is CSADGQGVGIQYF. The CDR3 nucleotides read TGCAGTGCCGACGGACAGGGGGTAGGCATTCAGTACTTC.

This clonotype was recorded many times. The chain carries TRBV29-1 and TRBJ2-5; TRBD2 aligns across 9 bases. The CDR3 covers 15 residues. Germline-derived CDR1 and CDR2 are SQVTM and ANQGSEA. The V and J ends lost 6 bases and 2 bases, in that order; junction bases with no gene match: 10. The CDR3 DNA is TGCAGCGTCCGTCGAACTAGCGGGCTGCAAGAGACCCAGTACTTC. Its protein is CSVRRTSGLQETQYF.

In this sample, this clonotype turned up many times. The chain carries TRBV4-3 and TRBJ1-1; the D gene is possibly TRBD1 (5 bases). Trimming pared 1 base from V and 3 bases from J, leaving 12 bases between. Looked up from germline, CDR1 is LGHNA and CDR2 is YSLEER. The CDR3 loop spans 15 amino acids. In DNA, the CDR3 is TGCGCCAGCAGCCAAGGTCCAGGGATGGACACTGAAGCTTTCTTT. This sequence encodes CASSQGPGMDTEAFF.